This T cell receptor (beta chain) was retrieved from a study of OX40 agonist ivuxolimab in advanced cancers. In the study overall: Ivuxolimab, an antibody that agonizes OX40 (CD134), was administered to the patients.

Per germline, CDR1 SGHAT and CDR2 FQNNGV. The CDR3 extends over 14 amino acids. With 5 bases removed from V and 2 bases from J, the gap between germline ends came to 13 bases. Autoimmune disease history or systemic immunosuppression led to patients being barred. Here immunoSEQ multiplex PCR was the method, and the copy in TCRdb shows in-frame clones only, minus some. Of 35,000 to 45,000 clones in the sample, about 82% were seen once. The TCR originated in an adult with an advanced solid tumor such as melanoma, head and neck, liver or kidney cancer. The V gene is TRBV11-2, the J gene TRBJ2-7; perhaps TRBD2 as D (5 bases). The source was CD4+ or CD8+ T cells sorted from blood, collected in a trial of the OX40 agonist ivuxolimab. The CDR3 DNA reads as TGTGCCAGCAGCACCCCCCGGGATCCCTACGAGCAGTACTTC. It specifies CASSTPRDPYEQYF. Variable domain in full (rest from reference TRBV11-2 and TRBJ2-7): EAGVAQSPRYKIIEKRQSVAFWCNPISGHATLYWYQQILGQGPKLLIQFQNNGVVDDSQLPKDRFSAERLKGVDSTLKIQPAKLEDSAVYLCASSTPRDPYEQYFGPGTRLTVT.